This note documents a single TCR beta chain sequence. The antigen is undetermined. Peptide-pool stimulation followed by sequencing identified expanded antigen-specific CD4+ clonotypes in the ViraFEST assay. Cells that had been cultured for nine to eleven days were the source of isolated CD4+ T cells. Each vaccine recipient was nucleocapsid antibody negative and had no prior SARS-CoV-2 infection. CDR1 is SGHTA and CDR2 is FQGTGA in the germline V gene. Between the trimmed V and J ends, which lost 5 bases and 3 bases, there was a span of 11 bases. This CDR3 spans 13 amino acids. The sample is drawn from a study of vaccination effects on CD4 cells after COVID-19. Repertoires were generated with immunoSEQ multiplex PCR, while TCRdb's copy carries only in-frame clones and drops some. The sample lists about 73,000 clones, around 81% occurring once.

This chain uses TRBV7-3 with TRBJ2-7; D is possibly TRBD1 (5 bases). The sample consisted of CD4+ T cells from PBMCs cultured with SARS-CoV-2 spike peptides, taken before COVID-19 vaccination. This receptor was identified in a human donor who received a COVID-19 vaccine. The CDR3 reads CASSHDRIYEQYV. The DNA for the CDR3 is TGTGCCAGCAGCCACGACAGAATCTACGAGCAGTACGTC.